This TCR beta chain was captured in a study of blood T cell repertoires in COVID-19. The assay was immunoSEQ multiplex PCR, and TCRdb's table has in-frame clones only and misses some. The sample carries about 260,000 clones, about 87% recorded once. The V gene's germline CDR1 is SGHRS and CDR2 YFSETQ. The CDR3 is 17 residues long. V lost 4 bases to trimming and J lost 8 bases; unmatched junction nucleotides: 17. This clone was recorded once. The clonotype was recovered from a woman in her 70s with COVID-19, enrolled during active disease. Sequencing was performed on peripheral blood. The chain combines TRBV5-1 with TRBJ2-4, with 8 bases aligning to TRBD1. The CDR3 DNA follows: TGCGCCAGCAGCCCCGCCCGAGGGGGGACAGGAGGATACATTCAGTACTTC. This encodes CASSPARGGTGGYIQYF.